Presented here are 26 T cell receptor beta chains from one specimen sequenced in a study of blood T cells in healthy people across ages. The use of a sample-barcoded 5' primer and a J-beta primer mix characterized a second PCR of roughly 7 to 11 cycles. One entry per CDR3 protein results from TCRdb running MiXCR on the 5' RACE reads. Here the sample spans 700,000 to 1,000,000 distinct CDR3 sequences, roughly 44% being singletons. The sequenced sample consisted of blood. These receptors came from a man aged 55 to 69 in good health.

J is TRBJ2-5 and V is TRBV3-1, with D possibly matching TRBD2 (7 bases). Germline CDR1 and CDR2: LGHDT and YNNKEL (reference sequence). This CDR3 is 16 amino acids long. V was cut by 1 base and J by 4 bases, with 16 bases left in between. The CDR3 loop is CASSQVHGGLGETQYF. DNA for the CDR3: TGTGCCAGCAGCCAAGTTCACGGGGGGCTGGGAGAGACCCAGTACTTC.

V is TRBV4-3 and J is TRBJ2-1; 7 positions match TRBD1. The CDR3 totals 16 residues. Germline CDR1 LGHNA, CDR2 YSLEER. J gave up 8 bases and V 3 bases, and 13 bases lay outside the gene matches. In nucleotides, the CDR3 is TGCGCCAGCAGCCACACCCCGAGACTCCAGGGGGATGAGCAGTTCTTC. Its translation is CASSHTPRLQGDEQFF.

The CDR3 DNA reads as TGTGCCAGCAGCCAGACTAGCGGGGGGGCCTCTGAGCAGTTCTTC. Its translation is CASSQTSGGASEQFF. V and J are TRBV12-3 or TRBV12-4 and TRBJ2-1, with 14 bases matching TRBD2. This CDR3 spans 15 amino acids. Trimming took 6 bases from V and 9 from J; bases not matched to a gene: 7.

This clonotype was counted a few times. The rearrangement links TRBV5-1 to TRBJ1-6, with unresolved D. Trimming took 4 bases from V and 6 from J, leaving 11 bases between them. CDR3 size: 14 residues. The V gene's germline CDR1 is SGHRS and CDR2 YFSETQ. CDR3 bases: TGCGCCAGCAGCATGTGGGGAGTTAATTCACCCCTCCACTTT. It is translated as CASSMWGVNSPLHF.

Only a few counts were recorded for this clonotype. The V gene is TRBV7-3, the J gene TRBJ2-6, with 7 bases matching TRBD1. CDR1 is SGHTA and CDR2 is FQGTGA in the germline V gene. The CDR3 is 16 residues long. The trim removed 3 bases at V and 4 bases at J, leaving 6 bases unmatched. CDR3 nucleotide sequence: TGTGCCAGCAGCTTGACAGGGTCTTACGGGGCCAACGTCCTGACTTTC. Protein product: CASSLTGSYGANVLTF.

V usage is TRBV3-1 and J usage is TRBJ1-6; TRBD1 might be the D (5 bases). The germline V and J ends were trimmed by 8 bases and 4 bases, with 18 bases remaining between them. This CDR3 comprises 16 residues. Germline V CDR1 and CDR2: LGHDT, YNNKEL (reference sequence). CDR3 coding DNA: TGTGCCAGCGGAGTGGGATGGGGCCAGTATAATTCACCCCTCCACTTT. Translated, it gives CASGVGWGQYNSPLHF.

The gene calls are TRBV4-3 and TRBJ1-1; D perhaps matches TRBD1 (6 bases). Trimming removed 2 bases from V and 0 bases from J, with 10 bases in between. This CDR3 spans 15 amino acids. CDR1 LGHNA and CDR2 YSLEER come from the germline V gene. CDR3 DNA sequence: TGCGCCAGCAGCCAAAACAGGGCCTTGAACACTGAAGCTTTCTTT. This codes for CASSQNRALNTEAFF.

The sample holds many counts of this clonotype. The rearrangement joins TRBV7-2 to TRBJ2-3; D call uncertain. The end of the DNA fits TRBJ2-5 better, so the J call may be wrong. The germline gives CDR1 SGHTA, CDR2 FQGNSA. The CDR3 length is 12 residues. Here the CDR3 DNA reads TGTGCCAGCAGCTCCAGCCCGGATACCCAGTACTTC. Encoded protein: CASSSSPDTQYF.

The chain links TRBV20-1 to TRBJ2-5; 12 nucleotides agree with TRBD2. The CDR3 loop spans 16 amino acids. From germline, CDR1 is DFQATT and CDR2 SNEGSKA (reference sequence). The ends lost 4 bases at V and 2 bases at J; junction bases unmatched: 8. The CDR3 nucleotides read TGCAGTGCTAATCCCTGGACTAGCGGGGTACAAGAGACCCAGTACTTC. Translating gives CSANPWTSGVQETQYF.

The gene calls are TRBV7-2 and TRBJ2-4; the D is unclear. Trimming took off 1 base at V and 3 bases at J, with 7 bases between the two ends. The CDR3 consists of 14 residues. Looked up from germline, CDR1 is SGHTA and CDR2 is FQGNSA. The CDR3 bases are TGTGCCAGCAGCTTAGATTGGGGCAAAAACATTCAGTACTTC. The encoded protein is CASSLDWGKNIQYF. Full variable domain (remainder filled in from reference TRBV7-2 and TRBJ2-4): GAGVSQSPSNKVTEKGKDVELRCDPISGHTALYWYRQSLGQGLEFLIYFQGNSAPDKSGLPSDRFSAERTGGSVSTLTIQRTQQEDSAVYLCASSLDWGKNIQYFGAGTRLSVL.

The chain carries TRBV29-1 and TRBJ1-1, with D perhaps matching TRBD1 (5 bases). The germline gives CDR1 SQVTM, CDR2 ANQGSEA. This CDR3 region has 13 residues. V lost 4 bases, J lost 1 base, and 10 bases lay in between. CDR3 DNA sequence: TGCAGCGTTGTGAGGGGCAGGAACACTGAAGCTTTCTTT. Translation gives CSVVRGRNTEAFF.

V usage is TRBV30 and J usage is TRBJ2-1, with 8 bases lining up with TRBD1. With V trimmed by 0 bases and J by 13 bases, 8 bases remained unmatched. Germline V gene data show CDR1 as GTSNPN and CDR2 as SVGIG (reference sequence). This CDR3 has 13 residues. CDR3 nucleotide sequence: TGTGCCTGGAGTGTACGCCCCGGGACAGGTCAGTTCTTC. Translating it yields CAWSVRPGTGQFF. The full variable domain, in which reference TRBV30 and TRBJ2-1 provide the parts outside the CDR3, is SQTIHQWPATLVQPVGSPLSLECTVEGTSNPNLYWYRQAAGRGLQLLFYSVGIGQISSEVPQNLSASRPQDRQFILSSKKLLLSDSGFYLCAWSVRPGTGQFFGPGTRLTVL.

This clonotype was seen a handful of times. This chain joins TRBV20-1 and TRBJ1-2; 7 nucleotides match TRBD1. The germline gives CDR1 DFQATT, CDR2 SNEGSKA (reference sequence). J was trimmed by 3 bases and V by 2 bases; bases with no gene match: 12. The CDR3 is 16 amino acids. The CDR3 coding sequence is TGCAGTGCTAGACGTGCTGCCCGGGACAGACACTATGGCTACACCTTC. Its protein product is CSARRAARDRHYGYTF.

As concerns this clonotype: The junction departs from the called germline gene at one end, perhaps through a read error. The chain uses TRBV4-1 and TRBJ1-5; possible D gene TRBD1, 5 bases. There are 16 residues in the CDR3. Per germline, CDR1 MGHRA and CDR2 YSYEKL. This chain's CDR3 is CASSQEGPQINQPQHF. The DNA for the CDR3 is TGCGCCAGTAGCCAAGAGGGGCCCCAGATCAATCAGCCCCAGCATTTT.

The chain has TRBV7-9 and TRBJ2-3; D gene ambiguous. With 4 bases removed from V and 4 bases from J, the gap between germline ends came to 6 bases. The CDR3 consists of 12 residues. In germline, CDR1 is SEHNR, CDR2 FQNEAQ (reference sequence). Written as DNA, the CDR3 is TGTGCCAGCAGCTCGACTCCAGATACGCAGTATTTT. Its translation is CASSSTPDTQYF.

This clonotype was observed a few times. The chain uses TRBV5-1 and TRBJ2-3; D gene ambiguous. The ends were cut back, 6 bases at V and 3 bases at J, with 8 bases in the middle. Germline V gene lookup returns CDR1 SGHRS and CDR2 YFSETQ. This CDR3 has 12 amino acids. The CDR3 loop reads CASIGQTDTQYF. As DNA, the CDR3 is TGCGCCAGCATAGGGCAGACAGATACGCAGTATTTT.

The chain is built from TRBV12-3 or TRBV12-4 and TRBJ2-2; 10 bases align to TRBD2. Germline trimming cut 11 bases from V and 6 bases from J; bases unmatched to any gene: 12. CDR3 length equals 15 residues. The CDR3 nucleotides are TGTGCCGCAGTTCGTACTAGCGGGGTTGCCGGGGAGCTGTTTTTT. Amino acids: CAAVRTSGVAGELFF.

This sequence joins TRBV19 and TRBJ1-2; D perhaps matches TRBD1 (5 bases). Germline assignment: CDR1 LNHDA and CDR2 SQIVND (reference sequence). Trimming shortened V by 9 bases and J by 8 bases, and 19 bases separated the two germline ends. This CDR3 spans 13 amino acids. This CDR3 reads CASGDTGLAGYTF. CDR3 nucleotides: TGTGCCAGCGGTGACACAGGTCTCGCGGGCTACACCTTC.

V is TRBV6-2 or TRBV6-3 and J is TRBJ2-6; weak D call: TRBD1 (6 bases). Trimming pared 2 bases from V and 2 bases from J, leaving 10 bases between. This CDR3 spans 16 amino acids. Germline loops: CDR1 MNHEY, CDR2 SVGEGT. CDR3 region: CASSYRSGAGANVLTF. Written as DNA, the CDR3 is TGTGCCAGCAGTTACCGGTCAGGGGCTGGGGCCAACGTCCTGACTTTC.

The rearrangement links TRBV7-2 to TRBJ1-2, with D maybe TRBD1 (6 bases). This CDR3 is built from 14 residues. Germline values: CDR1 SGHTA, CDR2 FQGNSA. V lost 3 bases and J lost 4, with 12 bases in between. The CDR3 is CASSFGDTGYGYTF. For the CDR3, the DNA is TGTGCCAGCAGCTTTGGGGACACGGGCTATGGCTACACCTTC.

This clonotype has a handful of counts. This sequence joins TRBV30 and TRBJ1-2; a weak D match, TRBD1 (5 bases). The germline gives CDR1 GTSNPN, CDR2 SVGIG (reference sequence). Trimming took 2 bases from V and 4 from J, leaving 11 bases between them. The length of the CDR3 is 13 residues. The CDR3 reads CAWSPGTTYGYTF. The CDR3 DNA sequence: TGTGCCTGGAGTCCCGGGACGACCTATGGCTACACCTTC. Combining the CDR3 with reference TRBV30 and TRBJ1-2 gives the whole variable domain SQTIHQWPATLVQPVGSPLSLECTVEGTSNPNLYWYRQAAGRGLQLLFYSVGIGQISSEVPQNLSASRPQDRQFILSSKKLLLSDSGFYLCAWSPGTTYGYTFGSGTRLTVV.

The V and J genes are TRBV2 and TRBJ1-5, with a tentative D call TRBD1 (5 bases). Germline values: CDR1 SNHLY, CDR2 FYNNEI. The CDR3 spans 15 residues. The V end lost 2 bases, the J end lost 8 bases, and 16 bases lay between the germline ends. The CDR3 region has the DNA TGTGCCAGCAGTGAATCTCCCCGGGTGGGGGAGCCCCAGCATTTT. Residues: CASSESPRVGEPQHF.

With respect to this clonotype: This may come from a read error, since a much larger clone is one base off. V gene TRBV9 combines with J gene TRBJ2-1; 11 nucleotides agree with TRBD1. Germline V gene lookup returns CDR1 SGDLS and CDR2 YYNGEE. J was trimmed by 13 bases and V by 0 bases; bases with no gene match: 12. CDR3 length equals 16 residues. The CDR3 DNA sequence: TGTGCCAGCAGCGTAGGTGGACAGGGGGCTAAAGAGACCCAGTTCTTC. Its translation: CASSVGGQGAKETQFF.

This clonotype came up a few times. The rearrangement joins TRBV20-1 to TRBJ2-1; 7 nucleotides match TRBD2. V lost 0 bases to trimming and J lost 7 bases; unmatched junction nucleotides: 3. CDR1 and CDR2 from the germline V gene are DFQATT and SNEGSKA (reference sequence). The CDR3 totals 13 residues. CDR3 coding DNA: TGCAGTGCTAGAGATGGGGGGGATAATGAGCAGTTCTTC. This translates into CSARDGGDNEQFF.

V gene TRBV6-2 or TRBV6-3 combines with J gene TRBJ1-2; 8 nucleotides line up with TRBD1. This CDR3 contains 15 residues. V dropped 4 bases and J dropped 3; count of bases not matched to a gene: 7. Germline V gene data show CDR1 as MNHEY and CDR2 as SVGEGT. The CDR3 bases are TGTGCCAGCAGTTGGACAGGGAGCGATGACTATGGCTACACCTTC. Translation: CASSWTGSDDYGYTF.

CDR3 sequence reads: CSALAGTRTSNEQYF. CDR3 DNA: TGCAGCGCCCTGGCCGGAACCCGAACCTCCAATGAGCAGTACTTC. The V call is TRBV20-1, the J call TRBJ2-5; D unresolved. Germline V gene sequence: CDR1 DFQATT, CDR2 SNEGSKA (reference sequence). CDR3 length equals 15 residues.